This T cell receptor (beta chain) was identified during a study of blood T cell repertoires in COVID-19. Study at large: Samples of COVID-19 (acute and convalescent) were obtained from the United States, Italy and Spain. T cells, B-cell-depleted T cells, or PBMCs provided the cDNA or gDNA that served as material.

Under the authors' procedure: Researchers report that nucleated cell counts were estimated from reference gene primer amplification. TCRdb's copy holds only in-frame clones and misses some; the assay was immunoSEQ multiplex PCR. V and J calls and clone size are copied from that table; D and trimming were computed from the DNA. The sample contains some 250,000 clones, over 75% of which appear only once. The CDR3 runs to 15 residues. V lost 5 bases, J lost 3 bases, and 11 bases lay in between. CDR1 and CDR2 from the germline V gene are MNHEY and SMNVEV (reference sequence). The sequenced material came from peripheral blood. The chain couples TRBV27 to TRBJ1-6; D not resolved. The clonotype was recovered from a woman in her twenties or thirties with acute or convalescent COVID-19. The DNA for the CDR3 is TGTGCCAGCAGTAGCGGACTTAACTATAATTCACCCCTCCACTTT. Its translation is CASSSGLNYNSPLHF.